This T cell receptor (beta chain) was recovered during a study of vaccination and CD4 T cells after COVID-19 (dated 2022 in TCRdb). For the study in its entirety: In the convalescent cohort there were six males and four females, among whom were two Hispanic individuals, seven Caucasians, two Asians and one multiracial person. Control cultures used a CEFX viral epitope pool as positive control, an HIV-1 Nef peptide pool as negative control, or no peptide. In around nine COVID-19 convalescent patients and a handful of infection-naive healthy vaccine recipients, the spike-specific CD4+ TCR repertoire before mRNA vaccination was compared with the repertoire after mRNA vaccination. Overlapping spike peptide pools from SARS-CoV-2 and from the common cold coronaviruses HCoV-NL63, HCoV-OC43 and HCoV-229E were used as culture stimuli. Post-vaccine blood samples were obtained a median of about 70 days after the second vaccine dose, with a range of about 14 to 250 days. Post-COVID blood samples were collected from convalescent patients a median of approximately 100 days after diagnosis, with a range of roughly 30 to 161 days. Participants received two doses of either the Pfizer-BioNTech BNT162b2 vaccine (n=8) or the Moderna mRNA-1273 vaccine (n=2). Results and caveats for the whole study, not just this receptor: Among the post-vaccine SARS-CoV-2-reactive clones in convalescent patients, a median approximately 90% showed up only after vaccination, which suggests vaccine-specific priming. Nearly all vaccine-specific clones in convalescent patients (304 of 307) were mono-reactive for SARS-CoV-2 spike rather than cross-reactive with common cold coronaviruses. Only a relatively small number of convalescent patients were included in the study, and early timepoints following natural infection were not analyzed. Although the median number of SARS-CoV-2-reactive clonotypes went up from around 20 after infection to some 40 after vaccination, the increase was not significant.

Receptor libraries were prepared by PCR. DNA from cultured CD4+ T cells underwent TCR sequencing with the Oncomine TCR Beta short-read assay at the Johns Hopkins FTIC core. The QIAamp micro DNA kit was used to extract genomic DNA from the cultured CD4+ T cells. Oncomine TCR Beta libraries from cultured CD4+ T cells were pooled using unique dual indexes and sequenced on an Illumina iSeq 100. Per the authors' processing: Non-productive sequences were removed, and CDR3s not starting with C, not ending with F or W, or shorter than 7 amino acids were discarded. Antigen-specific clonotypes were identified with the MANAFEST web application by comparing peptide-stimulated wells with reference and other culture wells. To be called positive, a clone needed an FDR below 0.05, an odds ratio above 5, and a productive frequency above 0.1% in at least two of three replicate wells. A clonotype counted as cross-reactive if it showed significant expansion both in the SARS-CoV-2 spike wells and in at least one common cold coronavirus spike condition. Levenshtein distances (stringdist) and unrooted phylogenetic trees (ape) in R version 3.6.1 were used to assess CDR3 homology. Starting from the raw public reads, TCRdb applied fastp trimming at Q25, assembled clones with MiXCR and retained in-frame beta chains. One record per CDR3 amino acid sequence lists the most common genes and DNA. TCRdb's processing, not the authors', yielded these V and J calls. The sample records tens of thousands of distinct CDR3 sequences, roughly 71% of which are singletons. The ten biggest clones cover around 15% of the sample.

CDR1 and CDR2, per the germline V gene, are MGHDK and SYGVNS. After removal of 2 bases from V and 1 base from J, the junction retains 11 bases not matched to a gene. The CDR3, from cysteine to phenylalanine, totals 18 residues. The entry retains the CDR3 DNA only, 54 bases that are in frame from base 1. Per the publication, the treatment or condition label means: roughly nine-day PBMC culture with coronavirus spike peptide pools or control peptides (ViraFEST assay). The study used the ViraFEST assay, which expanded antigen-specific T cells with peptide pools and then identified expanded clonotypes by TCR sequencing. Negative nucleocapsid antibody tests before and after vaccination confirmed that the healthy vaccine recipients had no prior SARS-CoV-2 infection. Some 2 million PBMCs per well were cultured in IMDM with approximately 5.2% human AB serum and approximately 10 IU/ml IL-2, plus 10 ug/ml peptide pools. Half of the culture medium was replaced with fresh IL-2-containing medium on days 3 and 7. CD4+ T cells were isolated after roughly 10 days of culture through negative selection using the EasySep CD4+ T cell isolation kit. Ficoll-Paque Plus gradient centrifugation was used to isolate PBMCs from whole blood, and the isolated PBMCs were then either used fresh or cryopreserved at -140C. Each culture condition was generally run in triplicate wells.

This clonotype was picked up a small number of times. It lacks a known antigen. No per-base quality is available; no much larger clone lies one base away. This TCR was sampled from a human donor who received a COVID-19 vaccine. The chain joins TRBV25-1 to TRBJ2-3, with TRBD1 identical over 8 junction bases. The sequencing here drew on CD4+ T cells from blood, cultured in vitro, taken after SARS-CoV-2 vaccination. The CDR3: CASSEPDTGGSGTDTQYF. The DNA sequence is given as TGTGCCAGCAGTGAACCAGACACAGGGGGTAGTGGCACAGATACGCAGTATTTT.